The clone carrying this TCR delta chain occurred a few times. A far larger clone is a single base away, which makes a read error likely. The same CDR3 also results from other DNA sequences found in this sample. The data are from a study of γδ T cells in repeated Plasmodium falciparum infection. Study as a whole: Age- and gender-matched Australian children served as comparison for malaria-exposed Malian children. Samples were taken at baseline, before some infections, and 21 days after each.

TRG and TRD sequences were obtained from every sorted gammadelta sample. TCRdb re-identified clones in the multiplex PCR reads via CATT. The sample has over 55,000 delta-chain clones, around 1.7% seen once. The sequencing input was gamma-delta T cells from blood. This receptor was taken from a pool of human donors (malaria-infected and uninfected, not separated).

CDR3 region: CALGDRGRPWSILGDTSTDKLIF. The CDR3 DNA is TGTGCTCTTGGGGACCGGGGTCGACCTTGGAGCATACTGGGGGATACGTCCACCGATAAACTCATCTTT. This chain joins TRDV1 and TRDJ1; 13 bases fit TRDD3. Germline V gene lookup returns CDR1 TSWWSYY and CDR2 QGS. This CDR3 is 23 amino acids long. V trimming: 3 bases; J trimming: 1 base; junction bases outside the gene matches: 23.